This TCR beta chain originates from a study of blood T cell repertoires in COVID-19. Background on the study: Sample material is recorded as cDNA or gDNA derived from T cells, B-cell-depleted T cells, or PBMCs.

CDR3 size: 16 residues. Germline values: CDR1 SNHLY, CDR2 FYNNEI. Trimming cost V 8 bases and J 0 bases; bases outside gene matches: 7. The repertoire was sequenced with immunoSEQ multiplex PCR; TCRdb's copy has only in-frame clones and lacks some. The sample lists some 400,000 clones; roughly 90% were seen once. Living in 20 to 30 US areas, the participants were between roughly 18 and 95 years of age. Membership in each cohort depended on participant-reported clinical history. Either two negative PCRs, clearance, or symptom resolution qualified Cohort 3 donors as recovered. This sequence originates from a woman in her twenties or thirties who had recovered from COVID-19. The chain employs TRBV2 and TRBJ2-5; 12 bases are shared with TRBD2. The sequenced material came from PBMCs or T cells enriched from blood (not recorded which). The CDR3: CASCLLAGGYQETQYF. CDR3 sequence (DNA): TGTGCCAGCTGTCTCCTAGCGGGAGGGTACCAAGAGACCCAGTACTTC.